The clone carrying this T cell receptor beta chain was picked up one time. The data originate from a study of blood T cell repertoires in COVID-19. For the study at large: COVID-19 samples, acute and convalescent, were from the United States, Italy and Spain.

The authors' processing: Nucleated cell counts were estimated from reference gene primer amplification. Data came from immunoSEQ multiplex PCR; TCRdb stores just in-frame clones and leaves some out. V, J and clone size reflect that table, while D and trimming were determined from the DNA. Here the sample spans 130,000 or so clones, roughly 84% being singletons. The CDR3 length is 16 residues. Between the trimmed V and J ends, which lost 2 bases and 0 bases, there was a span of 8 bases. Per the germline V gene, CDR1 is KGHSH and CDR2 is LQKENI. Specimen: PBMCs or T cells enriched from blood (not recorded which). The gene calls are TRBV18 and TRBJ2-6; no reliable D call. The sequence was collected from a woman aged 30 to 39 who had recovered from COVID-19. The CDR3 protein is CASSPAQSSGANVLTF. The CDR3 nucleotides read TGTGCCAGCTCACCAGCTCAGTCCTCTGGGGCCAACGTCCTGACTTTC.